This T cell receptor (beta chain) was retrieved from a study of blood T cells in healthy people across ages. V trimming: 3 bases; J trimming: 0 bases; junction bases outside the gene matches: 7. CDR1 SGHTA and CDR2 FQGNSA come from the germline V gene. CDR3 length: 17 amino acids. Sample-barcoded 5' priming and a J-beta primer mix drove a second PCR of about 7 to 11 cycles. TCRdb passed the 5' RACE reads through MiXCR, listing each CDR3 protein once. The table has 1.5 million to 1.8 million distinct CDR3 sequences, roughly 43% seen once. The table lists this clonotype with a few counts. Its antigen is currently unknown. General study findings and limits: When set beside aged donors, long-lived donors presented more naive CD4+ cells and higher diversity.

The rearrangement uses TRBV7-2 and TRBJ2-3; 9 bases fit TRBD2. The TCR was taken from a woman aged 18 to 35 in good health. Sequenced: blood. CDR3 in amino acids: CASSFYSGGHSTDTQYF. The CDR3 nucleotides are TGTGCCAGCAGCTTCTATAGCGGGGGCCATAGCACAGATACGCAGTATTTT.